This is a list of T cell receptor beta chains from one sample in a study of graft-versus-host responses after intestinal transplantation. Sequencing used immunoSEQ multiplex PCR; TCRdb keeps in-frame clones, though not all of them. This table holds 9,500 to 14,000 clones, approximately 91% found once. This specimen was PBMCs, taken 105 days after intestinal transplantation. Receptors originate from a human patient who received an intestinal transplant, so some T cells may come from the graft donor. Each CDR3 is given with its conserved first and last residue.

>TRBV29-1
CSASEEGGNIQYF
>TRBV30
CAWSPGTSGVTGELFF
>TRBV19
CASSISPGHFNTEAFF
>TRBV2
CASSAGTWNTEAFF
>TRBV11-1
CASTSRDRGNTGELFF
>TRBV7-9
CASRRTENGYTF
>TRBV12-2
CASRLRSQETQYF
>TRBV11-2
CASSLLDSTEAFF
>TRBV5-4
CASSLEDPGNTIYF
>TRBV19
CASSVDRVIPGELFF
>TRBV5-3
CARSLEGCEQFF
>TRBV2
CASRWTGGDGYTF
>TRBV6-5
CASKSPPEARNEQFF
>TRBV14
CASSQDPSSKLFF
>TRBV20-1
CSAPWGRGAFF
>TRBV5-1
CASMVSEGPDTQYF
>TRBV19
CASSNGRRTSSHEQYF
>TRBV7-9
CASSLGQGRHF
>TRBV7-3
CASSPTGQRPGELFF
>TRBV10-1
CASSESALMGGNTIYF
>TRBV5-1
CASSLGDSPSRNGYTF
>TRBV30
CAWRHDSGNTEAFF
>TRBV6-1
CATYGEVNKFYEQYF
>TRBV7-3
CASSSGLAGGNEQFF
>TRBV27
CASSLNDLAGVTYTGELFF
>TRBV4-1
CASSPEVDSSYNYGYTF
>TRBV27
CASSLYRGEGEKLFF
>TRBV25-1
CASSGRSKLGKTYGYTF
>TRBV6-1
CASSAGQGSTEAFF
>TRBV4-2
CASSQDVGREPTDTQYF
>TRBV6-1
CASKNRGGGTDTQYF
>TRBV7-2
CASRGWREWDGELFF
>TRBV9
CASSPGDRSWSEQFF
>TRBV6-1
CASSEALLSARRLTNEKLFF
>TRBV6-4
CASSDSSGGATGELFF
>TRBV12-5
CASGSIQGDEKLFF
>TRBV7-3
CASSLLPGDYGYTF
>TRBV28
CASSPSSLYEQYF
>TRBV6-4
CASSTHSNQPQHF
>TRBV7-6
CASSLVGTDGRSSYNEQFF
>TRBV6-4
CASSEDTTNEKLFF
>TRBV5-4
CASSFRDRGEKLFF
>TRBV4-1
CASSQIDRGIGEQYF
>TRBV28
CASNPPDGAGRGQPQHF
>TRBV7-3
CASSPGLAGVGDTQYF
>TRBV18
CASSPPFNQETQYF
>TRBV15
CATSSEPGQGTDTQYF
>TRBV11-2
CASSLEVAFYSYNEQFF
>TRBV13
CASSPSRAEQYF
>TRBV6-5
CASSRTGSSGNTIYF
>TRBV2
CASTPRLAGDEQYF
>TRBV6-1
CASRTGGAGELFF
>TRBV2
CASSEWVTDATNEKLFF
>TRBV13
CASSLLAGGEQYF
>TRBV9
CASSVGLTYGYTF
>TRBV6-5
CASSYGMNTEAFF
>TRBV10-3
CAISLAGGSTDTQYF
>TRBV5-4
CASSPAGTGQEKLFF
>TRBV7-2
CASSLFASGGPSETQYF
>TRBV29-1
CSARRSMDSSVDTQYF